This T cell receptor (beta chain) was recovered during a study of monozygotic twins with inflammatory bowel disease. Overall study results and limits: The inverse Simpson measure of TCRbeta diversity was lower in IBD patients than in healthy co-twins. Repertoire likeness was no different across concordant and discordant twins, perhaps owing to restricted power.

The CDR3 totals 12 residues. Germline lookup yields CDR1 SGHAT and CDR2 FQNNGV. About this clonotype: The antigen is undetermined.

TCRdb reprocessed the 5' RACE reads and stores each CDR3 protein as one record, lacking DNA. The listing records 300,000 to 350,000 distinct CDR3 sequences. The template was total RNA from whole blood, with no T cell sorting. V usage is TRBV11-2 and J usage is TRBJ2-1. Input material: blood. This receptor was obtained from a human donor with ulcerative colitis or Crohn's disease, or a healthy co-twin of an affected twin (not recorded which). CDR3 loop: CASRKQANEQFF.